The next 23 T cell receptor beta chains were all read from a single sample in a study of PD-1 blockade in classical Hodgkin lymphoma. Stated time point: cycle 4 day 1 (C4D1), after less than 7 weeks of nivolumab. Every patient had relapsed following autologous stem cell transplantation, and cohorts differed in brentuximab vedotin exposure. Thawed PBMCs were subjected to magnetic negative selection, which yielded isolated CD8+ T cells. Assay used: immunoSEQ multiplex PCR; TCRdb lists only in-frame clones, some missing. The sample records roughly 3,000 clones, 60% to 85% being singletons. The sequences come from CD8+ T cells from blood, collected before the fourth cycle of nivolumab. Receptors originate from a human donor with classical Hodgkin lymphoma.

The chain joins TRBV9 to TRBJ1-1; 7 bases line up with TRBD1. Per the germline V gene, CDR1 is SGDLS and CDR2 is YYNGEE. The CDR3 extends over 14 amino acids. The V gene end was trimmed by 4 bases and the J gene end by 4 bases; junction bases not matched to a gene: 7. The CDR3 DNA follows: TGTGCCAGCAGCCAGGGGGGAGAGGGCACTGAAGCTTTCTTT. Its translation: CASSQGGEGTEAFF.

The CDR3 loop is CASSMVVSGNQPQHF. The CDR3 bases are TGTGCCAGCAGCATGGTAGTTTCAGGGAATCAGCCCCAGCATTTT. This rearrangement joins TRBV28 to TRBJ1-5; the D gene is possibly TRBD1 (5 bases). There are 15 residues in the CDR3. With 6 bases removed from V and 4 bases from J, the gap between germline ends came to 16 bases. From germline, CDR1 is MDHEN and CDR2 SYDVKM.

The chain recombines TRBV13 with TRBJ2-5; D is ambiguous. The V gene's germline CDR1 is PRHDT and CDR2 FYEKMQ (reference sequence). This CDR3 is 15 amino acids long. The ends were cut back, 1 base at V and 2 bases at J, with 11 bases in the middle. The CDR3 is CASSLASIAQETQYF. The CDR3 nucleotides are TGTGCCAGCAGCTTAGCGTCTATTGCTCAAGAGACCCAGTACTTC.

The chain combines TRBV7-9 with TRBJ2-7; 9 bases fit TRBD1. The V gene's germline CDR1 is SEHNR and CDR2 FQNEAQ (reference sequence). The CDR3 loop spans 14 amino acids. Trimming at V came to 5 bases and at J to 7 bases, leaving 9 bases not matched to a gene. CDR3 residues: CASSPRDRANEQYF. CDR3 coding DNA: TGTGCCAGCAGCCCTCGGGACAGGGCTAATGAGCAGTACTTC.

This clone was observed a handful of times. The chain links TRBV7-2 to TRBJ2-1, with TRBD1 matching over 8 bases. There are 14 residues in the CDR3. CDR1 is SGHTA, CDR2 FQGNSA, per germline. Trimming cost V 5 bases and J 6 bases; bases outside gene matches: 6. In DNA form, the CDR3 reads TGTGCCAGCAGCCGGCCAGGACAGGGCAATGAGCAGTTCTTC. Protein sequence: CASSRPGQGNEQFF. Based on the CDR3 plus reference TRBV7-2 and TRBJ2-1, the full variable domain is GAGVSQSPSNKVTEKGKDVELRCDPISGHTALYWYRQSLGQGLEFLIYFQGNSAPDKSGLPSDRFSAERTGGSVSTLTIQRTQQEDSAVYLCASSRPGQGNEQFFGPGTRLTVL.

The chain links TRBV4-3 to TRBJ2-1, with D tentatively TRBD1 (6 bases). Trimming pared 3 bases from V and 4 bases from J, leaving 16 bases between. This CDR3 spans 16 amino acids. The germline V gene encodes CDR1 LGHNA and CDR2 YSLEER. CDR3 nucleotides: TGCGCCAGCAGCCACGCCACCGGGACACATTACAATGAGCAGTTCTTC. Its protein product is CASSHATGTHYNEQFF.

The chain has TRBV27 and TRBJ1-6; a possible D gene is TRBD1 (5 bases). Germline values: CDR1 MNHEY, CDR2 SMNVEV (reference sequence). V was trimmed by 3 bases and J by 8 bases, leaving 11 bases between them. This CDR3 is built from 14 residues. The CDR3 loop is CASSLGTDYSPLHF. CDR3 DNA sequence: TGTGCCAGCAGTTTGGGGACCGACTATTCACCCCTCCACTTT.

J is TRBJ1-2 and V is TRBV4-3, with 7 bases matching TRBD1. The CDR3 length is 19 residues. In germline, CDR1 is LGHNA, CDR2 YSLEER. V was pared by 0 bases and J by 4 bases, with 17 bases of the junction left unmatched. CDR3 nucleotide sequence: TGCGCCAGCAGCCAAGATCCCCCTCTTACAGGGGAGGGTTCCTATGGCTACACCTTC. Its protein is CASSQDPPLTGEGSYGYTF.

V usage is TRBV12-5 and J usage is TRBJ2-3, with D possibly matching TRBD1 (6 bases). Germline loops: CDR1 LGHNT, CDR2 FRNRAP. There are 18 residues in the CDR3. Deletions cut 0 bases from V and 3 bases from J, with 19 bases between. In nucleotides, the CDR3 is TGTGCTAGTGGTTTGGTTGGGGCGGGCAGGGGCCTGACAGATACGCAGTATTTT. The encoded protein is CASGLVGAGRGLTDTQYF.

J is TRBJ1-5 and V is TRBV4-1; 8 nucleotides match TRBD1. V gave up 0 bases and J gave up 7 bases; unmatched junction bases: 8. From germline, CDR1 is MGHRA and CDR2 YSYEKL. The CDR3 has 16 residues. The CDR3 here is CASSQDPRGLGQPQHF. CDR3 nucleotides: TGCGCCAGCAGCCAAGATCCCAGGGGGCTTGGACAGCCCCAGCATTTT.

The chain recombines TRBV7-9 with TRBJ2-1; TRBD1 agrees at 10 bases. The CDR3 loop spans 14 amino acids. The V gene end was trimmed by 5 bases and the J gene end by 7 bases; junction bases not matched to a gene: 5. In germline, CDR1 is SEHNR, CDR2 FQNEAQ (reference sequence). CDR3 in DNA: TGTGCCAGCAGCCTGACAGGGGGCGGGAATGAGCAGTTCTTC. It is translated as CASSLTGGGNEQFF. Variable domain in full (rest from reference TRBV7-9 and TRBJ2-1): DTGVSQNPRHKITKRGQNVTFRCDPISEHNRLYWYRQTLGQGPEFLTYFQNEAQLEKSRLLSDRFSAERPKGSFSTLEIQRTEQGDSAMYLCASSLTGGGNEQFFGPGTRLTVL.

The V gene is TRBV4-3, the J gene TRBJ2-7; D is ambiguous. The CDR3 totals 16 residues. Germline V CDR1 and CDR2: LGHNA, YSLEER. Trimming took off 0 bases at V and 0 bases at J, with 12 bases between the two ends. CDR3 protein: CASSQDKSRSSYEQYF. CDR3 nucleotides: TGCGCCAGCAGCCAAGATAAGAGTCGGAGCTCCTACGAGCAGTACTTC.

Regarding this clone: The junction differs from germline at one of its ends, possibly a read error. The rearrangement joins TRBV4-1 to TRBJ1-2; TRBD1 is a possible D gene (6 bases). The CDR3 extends over 14 amino acids. CDR1 and CDR2 from the germline V gene are MGHRA and YSYEKL. In nucleotides, the CDR3 is TGTGCCAGCAGCCCCACAGGGTATGGCTATGGCTACACCTTC. It yields the protein CASSPTGYGYGYTF.

The V gene is TRBV9, the J gene TRBJ2-1, with 7 positions matching TRBD1. J was trimmed by 8 bases and V by 3 bases; bases with no gene match: 11. The CDR3 runs 15 residues. The germline V gene encodes CDR1 SGDLS and CDR2 YYNGEE. CDR3 bases: TGTGCCAGCAGCGAAGCGACAGGGTCGCTAGATGAGCAGTTCTTC. Translated, it gives CASSEATGSLDEQFF.

The chain recombines TRBV9 with TRBJ2-1; D is undetermined. The germline gives CDR1 SGDLS, CDR2 YYNGEE. Trimming removed 3 bases at V and 0 bases at J, with 10 bases between. The CDR3 covers 15 residues. Here the CDR3 DNA reads TGTGCCAGCAGCGAACACCCTGACTCCTACAATGAGCAGTTCTTC. It specifies CASSEHPDSYNEQFF.

In this sample, this clone turned up a few times. This chain links TRBV7-1 with TRBJ1-2, with D maybe TRBD1 (6 bases). TRBV7-1 is noted as an ORF with a role that remains uncertain. The CDR3 has 14 residues. With 5 bases removed from V and 4 bases from J, the gap between germline ends came to 14 bases. CDR3 DNA: TGTGCCAGCAGCCCCACAGGGTATGGCTATGGCTACACCTTC. Residues: CASSPTGYGYGYTF.

This rearrangement joins TRBV19 to TRBJ2-3; TRBD2 might be the D (6 bases). The CDR3 sequence is 14 residues long. The germline V gene has CDR1 LNHDA and CDR2 SQIVND (reference sequence). V lost 6 bases, J lost 2 bases, and 12 bases lay in between. As DNA, the CDR3 is TGTGCCAGTAGAGGCGGGGCTACCACAGATACGCAGTATTTT. Translated, it gives CASRGGATTDTQYF. Filled out from reference TRBV19 and TRBJ2-3, the complete variable domain reads DGGITQSPKYLFRKEGQNVTLSCEQNLNHDAMYWYRQDPGQGLRLIYYSQIVNDFQKGDIAEGYSVSREKKESFPLTVTSAQKNPTAFYLCASRGGATTDTQYFGPGTRLTVL.

This clone is hyperexpanded by share. The genes are TRBV7-7 and TRBJ2-1, with 10 positions matching TRBD2. The trim removed 5 bases at V and 2 bases at J, leaving 3 bases unmatched. Germline V lookup: CDR1 SSHAT, CDR2 FNYEAQ (reference sequence). This CDR3 is 15 amino acids long. The DNA for the CDR3 is TGTGCCAGCAGCCTCGGACTAGCGGCCTACAATGAGCAGTTCTTC. Encoded protein: CASSLGLAAYNEQFF.

This sequence joins TRBV6-5 and TRBJ2-1; D unclear. Germline-derived CDR1 and CDR2 are MNHEY and SVGAGI. The CDR3 sequence is 13 residues long. V was trimmed by 0 bases and J by 7 bases, leaving 7 bases between them. CDR3 sequence: CASSYSGFNEQFF. The CDR3, as DNA: TGTGCCAGCAGTTACTCGGGGTTTAATGAGCAGTTCTTC.

The V gene is TRBV5-1, the J gene TRBJ1-6; weak D call: TRBD1 (6 bases). Germline-derived CDR1 and CDR2 are SGHRS and YFSETQ. The CDR3 runs to 15 residues. V was shortened by 2 bases and J by 10 bases, with 16 bases between the two germline ends. The CDR3 loop reads CASSFEWGLESPLHF. For the CDR3, the DNA is TGCGCCAGCAGCTTTGAATGGGGGCTCGAGTCACCCCTCCACTTT. The full variable domain, its missing parts supplied by reference TRBV5-1 and TRBJ1-6, is KAGVTQTPRYLIKTRGQQVTLSCSPISGHRSVSWYQQTPGQGLQFLFEYFSETQRNKGNFPGRFSGRQFSNSRSEMNVSTLELGDSALYLCASSFEWGLESPLHFGNGTRLTVT.

The table lists this clone with a few counts. This rearrangement joins TRBV4-1 to TRBJ1-6; no firm D call. Trimming removed 1 base at V and 7 bases at J, with 8 bases between. CDR3 size: 14 residues. Germline V lookup: CDR1 MGHRA, CDR2 YSYEKL. Here the CDR3 reads CASSQGRRNSPLHF. The CDR3 DNA sequence: TGCGCCAGCAGCCAAGGACGGAGGAATTCACCCCTCCACTTT.

This chain links TRBV19 with TRBJ1-5, with D hard to call. Germline CDR1 and CDR2: LNHDA and SQIVND (reference sequence). This CDR3 comprises 13 residues. The germline V and J ends were trimmed by 11 bases and 4 bases, with 15 bases remaining between them. The CDR3: CAAAVDWNQPQHF. DNA for the CDR3: TGTGCCGCTGCGGTGGACTGGAATCAGCCCCAGCATTTT.

The rearrangement links TRBV5-5 to TRBJ1-6, with D uncertain. V shed 4 bases and J shed 7 bases, with 12 bases lying between them. CDR1 SGHKS and CDR2 YYEKEE come from the germline V gene (reference sequence). The CDR3 loop spans 14 amino acids. CDR3 loop: CASSQSPGNSPLHF. DNA of the CDR3: TGTGCCAGCAGCCAAAGTCCGGGGAATTCACCCCTCCACTTT.